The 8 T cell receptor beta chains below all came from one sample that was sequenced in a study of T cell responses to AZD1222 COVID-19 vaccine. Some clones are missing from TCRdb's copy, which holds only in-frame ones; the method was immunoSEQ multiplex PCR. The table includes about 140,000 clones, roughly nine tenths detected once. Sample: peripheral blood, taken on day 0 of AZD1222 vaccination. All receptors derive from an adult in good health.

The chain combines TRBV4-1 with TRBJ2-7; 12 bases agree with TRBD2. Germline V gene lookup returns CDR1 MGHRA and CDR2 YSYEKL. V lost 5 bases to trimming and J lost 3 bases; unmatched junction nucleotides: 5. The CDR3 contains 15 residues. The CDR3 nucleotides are TGCGCCAGCAGCTCTCAGACTAGCGGGAGCTACGAGCAGTACTTC. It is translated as CASSSQTSGSYEQYF.

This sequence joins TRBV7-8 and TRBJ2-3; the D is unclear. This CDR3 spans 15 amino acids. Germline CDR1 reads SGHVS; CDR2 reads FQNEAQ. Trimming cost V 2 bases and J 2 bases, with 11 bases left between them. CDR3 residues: CASSLWRSSTDTQYF. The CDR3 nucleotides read TGTGCCAGCAGCTTATGGCGGAGCTCCACAGATACGCAGTATTTT.

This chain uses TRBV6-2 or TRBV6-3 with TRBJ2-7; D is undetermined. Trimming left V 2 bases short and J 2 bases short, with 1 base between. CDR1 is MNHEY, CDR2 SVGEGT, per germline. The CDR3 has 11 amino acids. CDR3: CASSYPYEQYF. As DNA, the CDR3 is TGTGCCAGCAGTTACCCCTACGAGCAGTACTTC.

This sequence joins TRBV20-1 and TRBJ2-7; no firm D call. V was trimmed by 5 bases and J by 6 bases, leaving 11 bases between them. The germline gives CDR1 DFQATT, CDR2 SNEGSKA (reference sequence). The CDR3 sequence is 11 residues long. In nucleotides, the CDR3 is TGCAGTGCTTCCCTCCCCGGCGAGCAGTACTTC. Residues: CSASLPGEQYF.

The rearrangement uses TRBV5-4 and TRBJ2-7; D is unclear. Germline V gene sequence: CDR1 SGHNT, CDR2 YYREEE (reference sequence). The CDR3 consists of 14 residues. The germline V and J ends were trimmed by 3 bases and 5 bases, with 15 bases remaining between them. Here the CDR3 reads CASSSRWGSDEQYF. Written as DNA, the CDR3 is TGTGCCAGCAGCTCCCGGTGGGGATCAGACGAGCAGTACTTC.

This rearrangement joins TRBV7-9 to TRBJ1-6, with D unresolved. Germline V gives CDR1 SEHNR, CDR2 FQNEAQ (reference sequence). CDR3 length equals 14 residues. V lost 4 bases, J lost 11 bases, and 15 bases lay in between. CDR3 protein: CASSSDGLGPPLHF. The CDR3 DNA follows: TGTGCCAGCAGCTCGGACGGCCTAGGGCCACCCCTCCACTTT.

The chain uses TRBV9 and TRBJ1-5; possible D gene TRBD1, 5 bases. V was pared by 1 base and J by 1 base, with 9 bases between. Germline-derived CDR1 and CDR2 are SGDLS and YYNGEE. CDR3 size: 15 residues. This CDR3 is CASSVSGASNQPQHF. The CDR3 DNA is TGTGCCAGCAGCGTATCCGGGGCGAGCAATCAGCCCCAGCATTTT. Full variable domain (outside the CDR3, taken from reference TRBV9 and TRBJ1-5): DSGVTQTPKHLITATGQRVTLRCSPRSGDLSVYWYQQSLDQGLQFLIQYYNGEERAKGNILERFSAQQFPDLHSELNLSSLELGDSALYFCASSVSGASNQPQHFGDGTRLSIL.

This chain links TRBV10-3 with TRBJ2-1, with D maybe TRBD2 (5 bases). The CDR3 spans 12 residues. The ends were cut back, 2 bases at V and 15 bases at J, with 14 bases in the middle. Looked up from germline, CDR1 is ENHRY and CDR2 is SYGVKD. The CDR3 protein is CAISEVGGPGFF. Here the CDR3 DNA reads TGTGCCATCAGTGAGGTCGGAGGCCCCGGGTTCTTC.